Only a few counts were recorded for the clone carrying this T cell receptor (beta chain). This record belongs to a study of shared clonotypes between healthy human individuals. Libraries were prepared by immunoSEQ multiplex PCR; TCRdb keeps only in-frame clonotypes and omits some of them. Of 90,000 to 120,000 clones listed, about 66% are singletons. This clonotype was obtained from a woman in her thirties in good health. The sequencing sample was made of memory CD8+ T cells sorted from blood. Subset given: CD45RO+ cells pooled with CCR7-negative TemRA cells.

The CDR3 here is CATSREVVLGTQYF. CDR3 DNA: TGTGCCACCAGCAGAGAGGTGGTTTTAGGTACGCAGTATTTT. V is TRBV15 and J is TRBJ2-3, with no clear D. The V and J ends lost 0 bases and 8 bases respectively, with 12 bases between them. This CDR3 spans 14 amino acids. Germline values: CDR1 LNHNV, CDR2 YYDKDF (reference sequence).